Listed below are T cell receptor beta chains from one sample, sequenced in a study of cytomegalovirus exposure and HLA in healthy donors. Using immunoSEQ multiplex PCR, the repertoire was profiled, and TCRdb retains in-frame clones only, with some absent. The sample yields more than 140,000 clones, of which the top ten take up roughly 2%. Sequencing was performed on PBMCs. These receptors were taken from a woman between 18 and 29 years old in good health and CMV-seronegative. The CDR3 runs from the conserved cysteine through the conserved F or W. The order of the fields is J gene, V gene, D gene, CDR3 protein, CDR3 DNA. A D gene is named only where the DNA matches it firmly.

TRBJ2-1 | TRBV7-9 | TRBD2 | CASSLKREGVGEQFF | TGTGCCAGCAGCTTGAAGCGGGAGGGCGTCGGAGAGCAGTTCTTC
TRBJ2-3 | TRBV19 | TRBD2 | CASSTIAGETDTQYF | TGTGCCAGTAGTACCATAGCGGGAGAGACCGATACGCAGTATTTT
TRBJ1-5 | TRBV28 | . | CASTMTVQNQPQHF | TGTGCCAGCACCATGACAGTCCAGAATCAGCCCCAGCATTTT
TRBJ2-7 | TRBV5-1 | . | CASSLRLDRTYEQYF | TGCGCCAGCAGCTTGCGATTGGACAGAACCTACGAGCAGTACTTC
TRBJ2-1 | TRBV18 | TRBD2 | CASSPRTSGSPYNEQFF | TGTGCCAGCTCACCCAGGACTAGCGGGAGTCCCTACAATGAGCAGTTCTTC
TRBJ1-1 | TRBV7-3 | TRBD1 | CASSSGQLTEAFF | TGTGCCAGCAGCTCGGGACAGCTCACTGAAGCTTTCTTT
TRBJ1-2 | TRBV19 | . | CASSIQRPRGGRANYGYTF | TGTGCCAGTAGTATCCAACGACCAAGGGGGGGAAGAGCTAACTATGGCTACACCTTC
TRBJ1-5 | TRBV6-1 | . | CASIEAGGNQPQHF | TGTGCCAGCATTGAGGCCGGAGGAAATCAGCCCCAGCATTTT
TRBJ2-1 | TRBV12-5 | TRBD2 | CASEREGRREQFF | TGTGCTAGCGAGCGGGAGGGCCGGCGGGAGCAGTTCTTC
TRBJ2-1 | TRBV13 | TRBD2 | CASSAGLAGDHSYNEQFF | TGTGCCAGCAGCGCTGGACTAGCGGGAGACCACTCCTACAATGAGCAGTTCTTC
TRBJ2-7 | TRBV11-2 | . | CASSPSSGLSYEQYF | TGTGCCAGCAGCCCCTCTTCCGGACTTAGCTACGAGCAGTACTTC
TRBJ1-1 | TRBV5-1 | TRBD1 | CASSTAGTGNTEAFF | TGCGCCAGCAGCACGGCCGGGACAGGGAACACTGAAGCTTTCTTT
TRBJ2-7 | TRBV4-1 | TRBD2 | CASSLRLAEYEQYF | TGCGCCAGCAGCCTACGACTAGCGGAATACGAGCAGTACTTC
TRBJ2-1 | TRBV10-1 | TRBD1 | CASSDPGRPGQGGNEQFF | TGCGCCAGCAGTGACCCCGGTCGTCCAGGACAGGGGGGCAATGAGCAGTTCTTC
TRBJ1-2 | TRBV2 | . | CASSPEWARYGYTF | TGTGCCAGCAGTCCCGAATGGGCGCGCTATGGCTACACCTTC
TRBJ2-7 | TRBV7-8 | TRBD2 | CASSSASEPGLAGIVEYF | TGTGCCAGCAGCTCGGCGAGCGAACCGGGACTAGCGGGAATTGTGGAGTACTTC
TRBJ2-5 | TRBV11-3 | TRBD1 | CASSLRGQGETQYF | TGTGCCAGCAGCTTAAGGGGGCAGGGGGAGACCCAGTACTTC
TRBJ2-1 | TRBV29-1 | TRBD1 | CSVVSDRGLVYEQFF | TGCAGCGTTGTGTCTGACAGGGGGCTAGTTTATGAGCAGTTCTTC
TRBJ2-7 | TRBV4-1 | TRBD2 | CASSQFGTSASYEQYF | TGCGCCAGCAGCCAGTTCGGGACTAGCGCGTCCTACGAGCAGTACTTC
TRBJ2-3 | TRBV7-7 | . | CASSLTYPADTQYF | TGTGCCAGCAGCTTAACCTACCCCGCAGATACGCAGTATTTT
TRBJ2-7 | TRBV6-5 | . | CASSPSIYEQYF | TGTGCCAGCAGTCCATCCATCTACGAGCAGTACTTC
TRBJ2-3 | TRBV19 | . | CASSQSRVLGDTQYF | TGTGCCAGTAGTCAATCCAGGGTATTAGGGGATACGCAGTATTTT
TRBJ2-1 | TRBV19 | . | CASSTDKSYNEQFF | TGTGCCAGTAGTACGGACAAATCCTACAATGAGCAGTTCTTC
TRBJ2-4 | TRBV11-1 | TRBD2 | CASRRTSGSENIQYF | TGTGCCAGCAGACGGACTAGCGGGTCCGAAAACATTCAGTACTTC
TRBJ1-1 | TRBV13 | TRBD1 | CASSLGTGDTEAFF | TGTGCCAGCAGCTTAGGAACAGGGGACACTGAAGCTTTCTTT
TRBJ2-2 | TRBV4-1 | . | CASSFRPPPRAGELFF | TGCGCCAGCAGCTTCCGGCCCCCCCCGCGGGCCGGGGAGCTGTTTTTT
TRBJ2-7 | TRBV4-1 | TRBD1 | CASSQSPGQGLDEQYF | TGCGCCAGCAGCCAGTCACCGGGACAGGGTCTCGACGAGCAGTACTTC
TRBJ2-2 | TRBV28 | . | CASSYTLGGDENTGELFF | TGTGCCAGCAGCTACACCTTAGGCGGGGACGAGAACACCGGGGAGCTGTTTTTT
TRBJ2-3 | TRBV5-1 | . | CASSFSSEDTQYF | TGCGCCAGCAGCTTTTCGTCGGAGGATACGCAGTATTTT
TRBJ2-7 | TRBV6-5 | TRBD1 | CASSYDRGRAHYEQYF | TGTGCCAGCAGTTACGACAGGGGGCGAGCACATTACGAGCAGTACTTC
TRBJ2-3 | TRBV30 | . | CAWSQGGGTDTQYF | TGTGCCTGGAGTCAGGGGGGCGGGACAGATACGCAGTATTTT
TRBJ2-6 | TRBV30 | TRBD2 | CAWGGGLAGPLARGSGANVLTF | TGTGCCTGGGGGGGAGGACTAGCGGGACCCCTAGCTCGGGGTTCTGGGGCCAACGTCCTGACTTTC
TRBJ2-7 | TRBV5-8 | . | CASHSLGDATYEQYF | TGTGCCAGCCACAGCTTAGGTGACGCAACCTACGAGCAGTACTTC
TRBJ2-6 | TRBV7-3 | TRBD1 | CASSYTGEPGANVLTF | TGTGCCAGCAGCTATACAGGGGAGCCGGGGGCCAACGTCCTGACTTTC
TRBJ2-7 | TRBV7-9 | TRBD2 | CASSSGLAGTSYEQYF | TGTGCCAGCAGCTCGGGACTAGCGGGAACCTCCTACGAGCAGTACTTC
TRBJ2-1 | TRBV18 | TRBD2 | CASSLGRAGNEQFF | TGTGCCAGCTCACTCGGGAGGGCCGGAAATGAGCAGTTCTTC
TRBJ2-3 | TRBV5-1 | . | CASSLQGLSTDTQYF | TGCGCCAGCAGCTTGCAGGGGCTAAGCACAGATACGCAGTATTTT
TRBJ2-5 | TRBV6-5 | TRBD2 | CASSYSGGKETQYF | TGTGCCAGCAGTTACTCGGGAGGGAAAGAGACCCAGTACTTC
TRBJ2-7 | TRBV6-1 | . | CASSGLSRVESYEQYF | TGTGCCAGCAGTGGCCTCTCCAGGGTGGAATCCTACGAGCAGTACTTC
TRBJ2-3 | TRBV4-2 | . | CASSQNGPLTDTQYF | TGTGCCAGCAGCCAAAACGGTCCACTAACAGATACGCAGTATTTT
TRBJ2-5 | TRBV7-2 | TRBD1 | CASSLDRVQETQYF | TGTGCCAGCAGCCTCGACAGGGTCCAAGAGACCCAGTACTTC
TRBJ1-5 | TRBV5-4 | TRBD1 | CASSTGQGINQPQHF | TGTGCCAGCAGCACGGGACAGGGAATCAATCAGCCCCAGCATTTT
TRBJ2-2 | TRBV11-3 | TRBD1 | CASSLTVGVQGENTGELFF | TGTGCCAGCAGCTTGACGGTCGGGGTTCAGGGGGAGAACACCGGGGAGCTGTTTTTT
TRBJ2-7 | TRBV2 | TRBD2 | CASQWGGNPSIYEQYF | TGTGCCTCACAATGGGGGGGAAACCCTTCCATCTACGAGCAGTACTTC
TRBJ2-2 | TRBV15 | TRBD1 | CATSHDRATGELFF | TGTGCCACCAGCCACGACAGGGCCACCGGGGAGCTGTTTTTT
TRBJ2-3 | TRBV7-2 | . | CASSLDRTDTQYF | TGTGCCAGCAGCTTAGACAGAACAGATACGCAGTATTTT
TRBJ2-3 | TRBV13 | . | CASGSTDTQYF | TGTGCCAGCGGGAGCACGGATACGCAGTATTTT